The next 32 T cell receptor beta chains were all read from a single sample in a study of T cells in Graves' hyperthyroidism and ophthalmopathy. Amplification of TCR beta CDR3 regions used RNA as the template. The primer set for the first-round RT-PCR of the TCR CDR3 was HTBI. TCRdb re-derived calls from the multiplex PCR reads in MiXCR, one entry per CDR3 protein. The sample has 550,000 to 650,000 distinct CDR3 sequences, less than 15% seen once; the top ten hold about 15%. Input material: blood. The receptors come from a woman in her forties with Graves' hyperthyroidism.

The chain recombines TRBV19 with TRBJ2-3; maybe TRBD2 (6 bases). From germline, CDR1 is LNHDA and CDR2 SQIVND (reference sequence). V gave up 8 bases and J gave up 5 bases, with 20 bases separating them. This CDR3 has 15 amino acids. In DNA, the CDR3 is TGTGCCAGTGCAAGACCGGGACTCCAAGGAGATACGCAGTATTTT. Amino acids: CASARPGLQGDTQYF. Full variable domain (rest looked up from reference TRBV19 and TRBJ2-3): DGGITQSPKYLFRKEGQNVTLSCEQNLNHDAMYWYRQDPGQGLRLIYYSQIVNDFQKGDIAEGYSVSREKKESFPLTVTSAQKNPTAFYLCASARPGLQGDTQYFGPGTRLTVL.

This clonotype was counted ten times or more. V usage is TRBV12-3 or TRBV12-4 and J usage is TRBJ1-2, with 7 bases that match TRBD1. Germline trimming cut 0 bases from V and 1 base from J; bases unmatched to any gene: 2. The CDR3 is made up of 15 amino acids. The CDR3 sequence: CASSLADRINYGYTF. CDR3 bases: TGTGCCAGCAGTTTAGCGGACAGGATTAACTATGGCTACACCTTC.

This clonotype was recorded many times. The rearrangement uses TRBV11-2 and TRBJ2-5; the match to TRBD1 covers 8 bases. Germline loops: CDR1 SGHAT, CDR2 FQNNGV. CDR3 length equals 13 residues. Trimming took 5 bases from V and 4 from J; bases not matched to a gene: 3. CDR3 loop: CASSPGQGETQYF. CDR3 in DNA: TGTGCCAGCAGCCCCGGACAGGGAGAGACCCAGTACTTC.

V usage is TRBV27 and J usage is TRBJ1-5, with D possibly being TRBD1 (5 bases). The CDR3 length is 13 residues. CDR1 and CDR2 (germline): MNHEY, SMNVEV (reference sequence). Trimming took 8 bases from V and 0 from J, leaving 8 bases between them. This CDR3 reads CASGAYSNQPQHF. CDR3 coding DNA: TGTGCCAGCGGGGCGTATAGCAATCAGCCCCAGCATTTT.

This clonotype has a handful of counts. The chain recombines TRBV6-1 with TRBJ1-1; maybe TRBD1 (5 bases). V shed 6 bases and J shed 2 bases, with 13 bases lying between them. CDR1 is MNHNS, CDR2 SASEGT, per germline. The CDR3 sequence is 14 residues long. CDR3 nucleotides: TGTGCCAGCAGAGGCCAGGGATTAAACACTGAAGCTTTCTTT. This translates into CASRGQGLNTEAFF.

The chain recombines TRBV24-1 with TRBJ2-5, with 7 bases fitting TRBD2. The germline V gene has CDR1 KGHDR and CDR2 SFDVKD. The CDR3 has 15 residues. V was pared by 4 bases and J by 5 bases, with 9 bases of the junction left unmatched. The CDR3 coding sequence is TGTGCCACCAGTGAAGGGTCGGGAGGAGCGGAGACCCAGTACTTC. As protein: CATSEGSGGAETQYF.

The rearrangement joins TRBV20-1 to TRBJ1-4; TRBD1 is a possible D gene (6 bases). Trimming cost V 3 bases and J 10 bases, with 18 bases left between them. CDR1 and CDR2 (germline): DFQATT, SNEGSKA (reference sequence). CDR3 size: 14 residues. The CDR3 sequence: CSASSGVQGGKLFF. The CDR3 DNA follows: TGCAGTGCTAGCTCCGGCGTACAGGGTGGAAAACTGTTTTTT.

The table lists this clonotype with many counts. The CDR3: CASSSGLTERMQYF. In DNA form, the CDR3 reads TGTGCCAGCAGCTCGGGGTTGACAGAGCGGATGCAGTATTTT. The rearrangement joins TRBV13 to TRBJ2-3; D is perhaps TRBD1 or TRBD2 (5 bases each). Trimming cost V 4 bases and J 11 bases, with 19 bases left between them. The CDR3 is 14 amino acids. CDR1 is PRHDT and CDR2 is FYEKMQ in the germline V gene (reference sequence).

This clonotype was counted many times. The rearrangement links TRBV6-7 to TRBJ2-3; D may be TRBD2 (5 bases). TRBV6-7 has ORF status, its function being uncertain. With 5 bases removed from V and 4 bases from J, the gap between germline ends came to 10 bases. The CDR3 extends over 13 amino acids. The CDR3 sequence: CASSTLGPDTQYF. Written as DNA, the CDR3 is TGTGCCAGCAGTACACTAGGGCCAGATACGCAGTATTTT.

The rearrangement joins TRBV20-1 to TRBJ2-7; possible D gene TRBD1, 6 bases. V was cut by 3 bases and J by 6 bases, with 24 bases left in between. CDR1 and CDR2 from the germline V gene are DFQATT and SNEGSKA (reference sequence). CDR3 length equals 16 residues. CDR3 in amino acids: CSARASGRGVPSEQYF. In DNA, the CDR3 is TGCAGTGCTAGGGCCAGCGGCAGGGGAGTTCCATCCGAGCAGTACTTC.

This clonotype was observed at least ten times. CDR3 bases: TGTGCCAGCAGCGCCAGGGTTTTCCCTGAAGCTTTCTTT. It yields the protein CASSARVFPEAFF. This rearrangement joins TRBV11-3 to TRBJ1-1, with D perhaps matching TRBD1 (5 bases). This CDR3 has 13 residues. The germline CDR1 and CDR2 sequences are SGHNT and YENEEA. The ends were cut back, 5 bases at V and 6 bases at J, with 13 bases in the middle.

The CDR3 nucleotides are TGCAGTGCGCCCGGGACTAGTTGGTCCAATGAGCAGTTCTTC. This sequence encodes CSAPGTSWSNEQFF. J is TRBJ2-1 and V is TRBV20-1, with 8 nucleotides matching TRBD2. In germline, CDR1 is DFQATT, CDR2 SNEGSKA (reference sequence). CDR3 length: 14 residues. After removal of 6 bases from V and 6 bases from J, the junction contained 10 bases not matched to a gene.

This clonotype was recorded at least ten times. The J gene is TRBJ2-3, the V gene TRBV5-6; D remains ambiguous. Germline loops: CDR1 SGHDT, CDR2 YYEEEE. Trimming took off 2 bases at V and 6 bases at J, with 13 bases between the two ends. The CDR3 loop spans 14 amino acids. Here the CDR3 DNA reads TGTGCCAGCAGCTTCATAACAGCCATGGATACGCAGTATTTT. Amino acid sequence: CASSFITAMDTQYF.

This clonotype was seen ten or more times. V is TRBV15 and J is TRBJ1-5; perhaps TRBD1 as D (6 bases). Trimming left V 1 base short and J 2 bases short, with 24 bases between. The CDR3 is made up of 20 amino acids. The germline V gene has CDR1 LNHNV and CDR2 YYDKDF (reference sequence). The DNA for the CDR3 is TGTGCCACCAGCAGAGTCCCATGGGGGCAGCACTTCGGCCGCAATCAGCCCCAGCATTTT. Translation: CATSRVPWGQHFGRNQPQHF.

This clonotype was picked up a small number of times. The J gene is TRBJ2-1, the V gene TRBV24-1; D possibly uses TRBD1 or TRBD2 (5 bases each). Per the germline V gene, CDR1 is KGHDR and CDR2 is SFDVKD. The V gene lost 0 bases and the J gene lost 6 bases, with 8 bases spanning the gap. CDR3 size: 14 residues. In nucleotides, the CDR3 is TGTGCCACCAGTGATTTGCAGAGGGGCAATGAGCAGTTCTTC. Protein sequence: CATSDLQRGNEQFF.

This clonotype has a count of ten or more. The chain carries TRBV2 and TRBJ1-3; tentatively, D is TRBD1 (6 bases). CDR1 is SNHLY, CDR2 FYNNEI, per germline. V lost 9 bases and J 0 bases, leaving 12 bases between the germline ends. The CDR3 consists of 14 residues. CDR3 sequence reads: CARSTGDSGNTIYF. The CDR3, as DNA: TGTGCCAGATCGACAGGTGACTCTGGAAACACCATATATTTT.

This clonotype was found many times. The CDR3 spells CASSPRLGHEQYF. The CDR3 nucleotides are TGTGCCAGCAGCCCGAGACTAGGCCACGAGCAGTACTTC. The chain employs TRBV3-1 and TRBJ2-7; maybe TRBD2 (6 bases). Germline assignment: CDR1 LGHDT and CDR2 YNNKEL (reference sequence). The V end lost 4 bases, the J end lost 5 bases, and 12 bases lay between the germline ends. The CDR3 runs 13 residues.

This clonotype was picked up many times. The V and J genes are TRBV28 and TRBJ1-5; possible D gene TRBD1, 5 bases. CDR1 is MDHEN, CDR2 SYDVKM, per germline. The CDR3 contains 13 residues. With 9 bases removed from V and 7 bases from J, the gap between germline ends came to 16 bases. The CDR3 protein is CASAVGWGQPQHF. For the CDR3, the DNA is TGTGCCAGTGCGGTGGGATGGGGCCAGCCCCAGCATTTT. Using reference TRBV28 and TRBJ1-5 for the parts outside the CDR3, the full variable domain is DVKVTQSSRYLVKRTGEKVFLECVQDMDHENMFWYRQDPGLGLRLIYFSYDVKMKEKGDIPEGYSVSREKKERFSLILESASTNQTSMYLCASAVGWGQPQHFGDGTRLSIL.

This clonotype was picked up a small number of times. The chain recombines TRBV5-1 with TRBJ2-3, with a possible D match to TRBD1 (5 bases). V was shortened by 0 bases and J by 1 base, with 9 bases between the two germline ends. The CDR3 has 15 residues. Germline lookup yields CDR1 SGHRS and CDR2 YFSETQ. This CDR3 is CASSLAVGGTDTQYF. CDR3 DNA: TGCGCCAGCAGCTTGGCCGTAGGGGGCACAGATACGCAGTATTTT.

The chain employs TRBV20-1 and TRBJ2-1; D unresolved. Trimming removed 0 bases at V and 7 bases at J, with 16 bases between. Germline V CDR1 and CDR2: DFQATT, SNEGSKA (reference sequence). This CDR3 contains 15 residues. The CDR3 DNA reads TGCAGTGCTAGAGACCTCGTGATTGGGGATAATGAGCAGTTCTTC. Amino acids: CSARDLVIGDNEQFF.

This clonotype was picked up a small number of times. The chain is built from TRBV6-1 and TRBJ2-2; maybe TRBD1 (6 bases). Trimming removed 6 bases at V and 3 bases at J, with 14 bases between. CDR3 size: 15 residues. The germline V gene encodes CDR1 MNHNS and CDR2 SASEGT. The CDR3 DNA reads as TGTGCCAGCAGCATAGACAGGAGGCACACCGGGGAGCTGTTTTTT. Amino acid sequence: CASSIDRRHTGELFF.

The rearrangement uses TRBV5-1 and TRBJ1-4; D gene unclear. V lost 2 bases to trimming and J lost 11 bases, with 13 bases between them. Germline V CDR1 and CDR2: SGHRS, YFSETQ. The CDR3 loop spans 13 amino acids. The CDR3 protein is CASSLPSEGKLFF. CDR3 nucleotides: TGCGCCAGCAGCTTACCCTCGGAAGGGAAACTGTTTTTT.

The chain couples TRBV5-6 to TRBJ2-7; 12 positions match TRBD1. This CDR3 is 19 amino acids long. The junction had 14 bases not matched to a gene; V was cut back by 2 bases and J by 2 bases. The germline CDR1 and CDR2 sequences are SGHDT and YYEEEE. DNA of the CDR3: TGTGCCAGCAGCTTACTTCCGGGACAGGGGGCACCTCTCGCCTACGAGCAGTACTTC. This codes for CASSLLPGQGAPLAYEQYF.

This clonotype was found a few times. The chain is built from TRBV20-1 and TRBJ2-7, with a weak D call TRBD1 (5 bases). This CDR3 contains 13 residues. Germline assignment: CDR1 DFQATT and CDR2 SNEGSKA (reference sequence). Deletions cut 6 bases from V and 2 bases from J, with 14 bases between. CDR3 residues: CSAADSSTYEQYF. CDR3 sequence (DNA): TGCAGTGCCGCTGACAGTTCAACCTACGAGCAGTACTTC.

Regarding this clonotype: It is likely a read error: a sequence one base away is far more abundant. The genes are TRBV7-9 and TRBJ2-7; 7 bases are shared with TRBD1. Germline V gene data show CDR1 as SEHNR and CDR2 as FQNEAQ (reference sequence). This CDR3 is 14 amino acids long. DNA for the CDR3: TGTGCCGGCAGCCCGGGGACAGTCTCCTACGAGCAGTACTTC. This codes for CAGSPGTVSYEQYF. Variable domain in full (rest from reference TRBV7-9 and TRBJ2-7): DTGVSQNPRHKITKRGQNVTFRCDPISEHNRLYWYRQTLGQGPEFLTYFQNEAQLEKSRLLSDRFSAERPKGSFSTLEIQRTEQGDSAMYLCAGSPGTVSYEQYFGPGTRLTVT.

This clonotype appeared many times. The gene calls are TRBV6-5 and TRBJ2-7; D perhaps matches TRBD2 (5 bases). The CDR3 has 12 amino acids. Germline V gene sequence: CDR1 MNHEY, CDR2 SVGAGI. Deletions cut 2 bases from V and 4 bases from J, with 6 bases between. The CDR3 protein is CASSYAGYEQYF. The DNA of the CDR3 is TGTGCCAGCAGTTACGCGGGTTACGAGCAGTACTTC.

This clonotype occurred a few times. The chain combines TRBV28 with TRBJ1-5; a possible D gene is TRBD1 (6 bases). Germline V lookup: CDR1 MDHEN, CDR2 SYDVKM. V shed 4 bases and J shed 3 bases, with 10 bases lying between them. There are 14 residues in the CDR3. Here the CDR3 DNA reads TGTGCCAGCAGTTCTGGACAGAACAATCAGCCCCAGCATTTT. Translated, it gives CASSSGQNNQPQHF.

This clonotype was picked up many times. V gene TRBV2 combines with J gene TRBJ1-1, with 7 nucleotides matching TRBD1. In germline, CDR1 is SNHLY, CDR2 FYNNEI. This CDR3 region has 14 residues. V lost 6 bases, J lost 2 bases, and 6 bases stayed unmatched. Here the CDR3 reads CASRTRDRNTEAFF. The CDR3 coding sequence is TGTGCCAGCAGGACCCGGGACAGAAACACTGAAGCTTTCTTT.

In this sample, this clonotype turned up many times. The chain joins TRBV20-1 to TRBJ2-3; 14 bases align to TRBD2. The junction had 5 bases not matched to a gene; V was cut back by 6 bases and J by 0 bases. The germline V gene encodes CDR1 DFQATT and CDR2 SNEGSKA (reference sequence). The CDR3 loop spans 16 amino acids. CDR3 nucleotides: TGCAGTGCCGACGGGACTAGCGGGAGTAGCACAGATACGCAGTATTTT. This encodes CSADGTSGSSTDTQYF.

This clonotype was detected ten times or more. The junction and the germline gene differ at one end; a read error may be behind it. The rearrangement uses TRBV27 and TRBJ2-1; D might be TRBD1 (5 bases). The CDR3 runs to 15 residues. Germline V gene data show CDR1 as MNHEY and CDR2 as SMNVEV (reference sequence). This CDR3 is CASSYTGIPYYEQFF. The CDR3 DNA sequence: TGTGCCAGCAGTTATACAGGTATCCCCTACTATGAGCAGTTCTTC.

V is TRBV11-2 and J is TRBJ1-2; D is perhaps TRBD1 (5 bases). Germline-derived CDR1 and CDR2 are SGHAT and FQNNGV. The length of the CDR3 is 13 residues. Trimming removed 5 bases from V and 8 bases from J, with 15 bases in between. DNA of the CDR3: TGTGCCAGCAGCCCGTCAGGGTCGAGAGGCTACACCTTC. This gives the protein CASSPSGSRGYTF.

DNA of the CDR3: TGCAGTGCTAGAGGACTAGCGGGAGACTATGCGCAGTATTTT. Translation gives CSARGLAGDYAQYF. This chain uses TRBV20-1 with TRBJ2-3, with 12 bases aligning to TRBD2. Germline V gives CDR1 DFQATT, CDR2 SNEGSKA (reference sequence). The CDR3 runs to 14 residues. The V segment lost 1 base and the J segment 10 bases; nucleotides outside the gene matches: 6.